These 8 T cell receptor beta chains were all obtained from the same sample, sequenced in a study of Tregs in tolerant kidney transplant recipients (dated by TCRdb to between 2019 and 2020). Libraries came from the immunoSEQ multiplex PCR assay. In its TCRdb copy, this immuneACCESS table keeps in-frame sequences only and misses some clones. Where compared with another copy, unresolved V genes explain less than half of these, and the others have no known cause. A total of about 64,000 clones appear in this sample, around 87% of them only once. Of the sample, 3.8% falls within the top ten clones. The time point label corresponds to: 6 months after combined kidney and bone marrow transplant. Related donors were used in the transplants with nonmyeloablative bone marrow transplantation, and mixed chimerism was transient in the human trials. The sample here was CD4+ T cells from blood (PBMCs), taken 6 months after the transplant. The source is a human patient who received a combined kidney and bone marrow transplant. After a transplant, certain T cells may trace back to the graft donor.

The chain couples TRBV28 to TRBJ2-7; TRBD1 is a possible D gene (6 bases). CDR3 length: 17 amino acids. V shed 2 bases and J shed 0 bases, with 17 bases lying between them. Germline-derived CDR1 and CDR2 are MDHEN and SYDVKM. CDR3 region: CASSLGLDWGHSYEQYF. CDR3 nucleotides: TGTGCCAGCAGTTTAGGTTTGGACTGGGGACACTCCTACGAGCAGTACTTC.

This rearrangement joins TRBV7-8 to TRBJ1-1; D unresolved. V was clipped by 5 bases and J by 1 base, with 8 bases between them. Germline CDR1 SGHVS, CDR2 FQNEAQ. The CDR3 contains 13 residues. The CDR3 reads CASSPLRNTEAFF. Written as DNA, the CDR3 is TGTGCCAGCAGCCCCCTCAGGAACACTGAAGCTTTCTTT.

The chain carries TRBV5-1 and TRBJ1-3; D is undetermined. The CDR3 consists of 16 residues. CDR1 is SGHRS and CDR2 is YFSETQ in the germline V gene. Between the trimmed V and J ends, which lost 4 bases and 4 bases, there was a span of 18 bases. The CDR3 region has the DNA TGCGCCAGCAGCGCCGATAAAGCTATTTTGGGAAACACCATATATTTT. Amino acid sequence: CASSADKAILGNTIYF.

The chain links TRBV19 to TRBJ1-5; D uncertain. The length of the CDR3 is 14 residues. Trimming took off 6 bases at V and 0 bases at J, with 9 bases between the two ends. Germline CDR1 reads LNHDA; CDR2 reads SQIVND (reference sequence). The CDR3: CASRRGYSNQPQHF. The CDR3 DNA is TGTGCCAGTAGAAGAGGGTATAGCAATCAGCCCCAGCATTTT.

In DNA, the CDR3 is TGCGCCAGCAGCGATACCGGGACAGGGGACACCGGGGAGCTGTTTTTT. Amino acid sequence: CASSDTGTGDTGELFF. The rearrangement uses TRBV5-1 and TRBJ2-2; 10 bases are a match to TRBD1. This CDR3 spans 16 amino acids. J gave up 3 bases and V 4 bases, and 6 bases lay outside the gene matches. Germline CDR1 is SGHRS and CDR2 is YFSETQ.

The chain is built from TRBV12-1 and TRBJ2-7; the table names TRBD1, a call not compared with the DNA. TRBV12-1 is a pseudogene. The CDR3 is made up of 14 amino acids. The CDR3 region is CASSFAGGPYEQYF. The CDR3 nucleotides read TGTGCCAGCAGCTTTGCAGGGGGCCCCTACGAGCAGTACTTC.

The chain links TRBV19 to TRBJ1-5; TRBD1 matches 9 bases. The CDR3 spans 14 residues. V lost 5 bases, J lost 3 bases, and 2 bases stayed unmatched. CDR1 and CDR2 (germline): LNHDA, SQIVND (reference sequence). Here the CDR3 reads CASSGDRDNQPQHF. CDR3 DNA sequence: TGTGCCAGTAGTGGGGACAGGGACAATCAGCCCCAGCATTTT.

The chain links TRBV4-1 to TRBJ2-5, with 10 nucleotides matching TRBD1. The V segment lost 2 bases and the J segment 4 bases; nucleotides outside the gene matches: 10. CDR1 is MGHRA, CDR2 YSYEKL, per germline. CDR3 size: 17 residues. The CDR3 protein is CASSQQPGQGRVETQYF. The CDR3 DNA sequence: TGCGCCAGCAGCCAACAACCGGGACAGGGGCGCGTAGAGACCCAGTACTTC.